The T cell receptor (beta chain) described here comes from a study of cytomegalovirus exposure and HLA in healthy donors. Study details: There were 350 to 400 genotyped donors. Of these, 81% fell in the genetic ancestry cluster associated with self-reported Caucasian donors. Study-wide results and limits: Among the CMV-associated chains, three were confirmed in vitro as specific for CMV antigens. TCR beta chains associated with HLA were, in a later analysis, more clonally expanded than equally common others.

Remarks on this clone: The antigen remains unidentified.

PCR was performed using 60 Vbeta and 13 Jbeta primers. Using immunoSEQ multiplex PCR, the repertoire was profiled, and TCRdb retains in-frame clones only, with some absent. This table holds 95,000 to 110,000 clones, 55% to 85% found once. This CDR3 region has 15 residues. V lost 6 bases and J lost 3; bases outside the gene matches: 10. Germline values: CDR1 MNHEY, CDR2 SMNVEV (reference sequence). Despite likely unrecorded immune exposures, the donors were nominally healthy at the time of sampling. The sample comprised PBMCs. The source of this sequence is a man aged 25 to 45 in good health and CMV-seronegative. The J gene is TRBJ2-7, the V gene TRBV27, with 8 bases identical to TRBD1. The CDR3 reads CASRHEAGGGYEQYF. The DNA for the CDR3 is TGTGCCAGCAGGCACGAGGCAGGGGGCGGCTACGAGCAGTACTTC.